One T cell receptor (beta chain) is described in this entry. The data stem from a study of T cell responses to AZD1222 COVID-19 vaccine. TCRdb's copy holds only in-frame clones and misses some; the assay was immunoSEQ multiplex PCR. This sample has roughly 100,000 clones, with roughly 90% found just once. Trimming pared 4 bases from V and 10 bases from J, leaving 5 bases between. This CDR3 region has 10 residues. Germline loops: CDR1 SGHAT, CDR2 FQNNGV. Sequencing was performed on peripheral blood, taken on day 0 of AZD1222 vaccination. The chain combines TRBV11-2 with TRBJ2-1; D call uncertain. This clonotype was sampled from an adult in good health. The CDR3 bases are TGTGCCAGCAGCTCTCTAGAGCAGTTCTTC. Protein sequence: CASSSLEQFF.